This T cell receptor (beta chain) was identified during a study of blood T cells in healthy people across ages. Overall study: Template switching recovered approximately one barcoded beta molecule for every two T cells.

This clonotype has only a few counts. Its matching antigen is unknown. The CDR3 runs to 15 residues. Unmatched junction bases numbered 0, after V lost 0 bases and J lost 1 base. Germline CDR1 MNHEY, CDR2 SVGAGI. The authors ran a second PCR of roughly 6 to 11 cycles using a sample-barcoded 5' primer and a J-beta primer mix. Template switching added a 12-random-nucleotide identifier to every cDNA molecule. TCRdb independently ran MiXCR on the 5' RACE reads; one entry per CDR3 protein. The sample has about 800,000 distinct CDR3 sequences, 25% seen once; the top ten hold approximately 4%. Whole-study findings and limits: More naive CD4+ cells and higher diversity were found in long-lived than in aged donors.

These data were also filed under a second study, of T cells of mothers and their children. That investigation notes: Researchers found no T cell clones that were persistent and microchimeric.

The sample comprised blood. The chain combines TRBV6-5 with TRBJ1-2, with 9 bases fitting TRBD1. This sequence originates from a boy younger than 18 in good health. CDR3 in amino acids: CASSYSTGGNYGYTF. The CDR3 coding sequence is TGTGCCAGCAGTTACTCGACAGGGGGTAACTATGGCTACACCTTC.